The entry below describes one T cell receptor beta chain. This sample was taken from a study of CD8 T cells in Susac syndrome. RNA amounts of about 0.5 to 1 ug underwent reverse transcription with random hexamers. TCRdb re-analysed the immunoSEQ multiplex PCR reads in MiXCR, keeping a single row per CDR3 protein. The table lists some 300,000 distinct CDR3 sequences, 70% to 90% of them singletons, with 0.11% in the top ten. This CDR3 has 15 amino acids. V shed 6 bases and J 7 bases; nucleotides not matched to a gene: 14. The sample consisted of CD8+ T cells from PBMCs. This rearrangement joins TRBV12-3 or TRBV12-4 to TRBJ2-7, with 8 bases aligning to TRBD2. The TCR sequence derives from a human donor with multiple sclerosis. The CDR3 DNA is TGTGCCAGCAGGGGAGAGCGGGAGAGGACTTGGGAGCAGTACTTC. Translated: CASRGERERTWEQYF.